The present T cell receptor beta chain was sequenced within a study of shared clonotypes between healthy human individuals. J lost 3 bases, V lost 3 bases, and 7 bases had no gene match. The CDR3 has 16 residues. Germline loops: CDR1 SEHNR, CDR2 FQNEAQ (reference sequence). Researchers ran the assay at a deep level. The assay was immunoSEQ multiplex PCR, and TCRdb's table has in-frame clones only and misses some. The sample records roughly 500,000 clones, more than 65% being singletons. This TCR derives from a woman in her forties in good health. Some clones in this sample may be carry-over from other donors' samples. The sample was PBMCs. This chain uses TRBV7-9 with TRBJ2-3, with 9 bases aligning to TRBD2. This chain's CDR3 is CASSLGSGSTTDTQYF. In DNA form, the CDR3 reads TGTGCCAGCAGCTTGGGTAGCGGGAGTACGACAGATACGCAGTATTTT.